Shown below are 9 T cell receptor beta chains from a single sample sequenced in a study of T cells after posttransplantation cyclophosphamide. Sequencing used immunoSEQ multiplex PCR; TCRdb keeps in-frame clones, though not all of them. The table records thousands of clones, more than 65% of them present only once. Cyclophosphamide on days +3 and +4 followed busulfan-fludarabine conditioning and a marrow graft. The sequenced sample was PBMCs, obtained approximately 1,400 days after allogeneic stem cell transplant with posttransplant cyclophosphamide. The receptors here all came from a male patient between 25 and 40 years old who received an allogeneic stem cell transplant from a related donor, was CMV-positive, and had acute GVHD only. Some T cells may trace back to the graft donor.

Written as DNA, the CDR3 is TGCGCCAGCGCCCCCCCAGGGATAGCTGCAGATACGCAGTATTTT. This gives the protein CASAPPGIAADTQYF. This chain connects TRBV10-2 to TRBJ2-3; the D gene is possibly TRBD1 (5 bases). The CDR3 length is 15 residues. V dropped 8 bases and J dropped 4 bases, with 19 bases sitting between them. CDR1 and CDR2 from the germline V gene are WSHSY and SAAADI.

The gene calls are TRBV28 and TRBJ1-2; the D is unclear. V lost 4 bases to trimming and J lost 4 bases, with 10 bases between them. Germline CDR1 and CDR2: MDHEN and SYDVKM. The CDR3 totals 13 residues. The CDR3 reads CASSYPGTYGYTF. The DNA for the CDR3 is TGTGCCAGCAGTTACCCGGGAACCTATGGCTACACCTTC.

This chain connects TRBV5-4 to TRBJ1-2; tentative D call: TRBD1 (5 bases). The CDR3 has 13 residues. Trimming pared 0 bases from V and 6 bases from J, leaving 9 bases between. Germline V gene data show CDR1 as SGHNT and CDR2 as YYREEE (reference sequence). The CDR3 nucleotides read TGTGCCAGCAGCTTGGCCGGGGGGGATGGCTACACCTTC. Translating it yields CASSLAGGDGYTF.

This chain joins TRBV5-8 and TRBJ2-3; maybe TRBD2 (6 bases). V gave up 4 bases and J gave up 6 bases, with 18 bases separating them. Germline lookup yields CDR1 SGHTS and CDR2 YDEGEE. The length of the CDR3 is 15 residues. CDR3 nucleotide sequence: TGTGCCAGCAGCCCACCGACGGGGGAGAGGGATACGCAGTATTTT. It yields the protein CASSPPTGERDTQYF.

This clone was recorded a few times. The V gene is TRBV6-1, the J gene TRBJ1-3, with D unclear. V lost 5 bases and J lost 5, with 13 bases in between. This CDR3 has 14 amino acids. The germline V gene has CDR1 MNHNS and CDR2 SASEGT. CDR3 protein: CASSLAGGRNTIYF. The CDR3 region has the DNA TGTGCCAGCAGTCTGGCAGGAGGTAGAAACACCATATATTTT.

The V and J genes are TRBV7-6 and TRBJ2-3; 9 nucleotides match TRBD2. After removal of 5 bases from V and 6 bases from J, the junction contained 15 bases not matched to a gene. The length of the CDR3 is 17 residues. Germline V CDR1 and CDR2: SGHVS, FNYEAQ. The CDR3 here is CASSRFTGTSHTDTQYF. The CDR3 DNA reads as TGTGCCAGCAGCCGATTCACCGGGACTAGCCATACCGATACGCAGTATTTT.

The rearrangement links TRBV7-2 to TRBJ1-2; 7 nucleotides match TRBD1. In germline, CDR1 is SGHTA, CDR2 FQGNSA. Trimming took 5 bases from V and 4 from J; bases not matched to a gene: 4. The CDR3 is made up of 13 amino acids. The CDR3 region is CASSPDRTYGYTF. CDR3 in DNA: TGTGCCAGCAGCCCGGACAGGACCTATGGCTACACCTTC.

The V gene is TRBV7-6, the J gene TRBJ2-6; 9 bases fit TRBD1. With 1 base clipped from V and 3 bases from J, the junction kept 7 bases outside the gene matches. Germline V gene lookup returns CDR1 SGHVS and CDR2 FNYEAQ. The CDR3 has 18 amino acids. CDR3 DNA: TGTGCCAGCAGCTTAGAGGGGACAGGGTACCTTGGGGCCAACGTCCTGACTTTC. Protein sequence: CASSLEGTGYLGANVLTF.

This chain joins TRBV11-3 and TRBJ2-5; 8 bases fit TRBD2. CDR3 length equals 14 residues. Trimming removed 5 bases from V and 7 bases from J; junction bases left unmatched: 9. Germline lookup yields CDR1 SGHNT and CDR2 YENEEA. DNA of the CDR3: TGTGCCAGCAGCCCGAGCGGGGGTGGGACGACCCAGTACTTC. Translating gives CASSPSGGGTTQYF.